Below, one T cell receptor beta chain is given with its context. The entry originates in a study of cytomegalovirus exposure and HLA in healthy donors. The PCR contained 60 Vbeta and 13 Jbeta primers. Generated by immunoSEQ multiplex PCR, the TCRdb table keeps only in-frame clones and is missing some. The sample contains around 67,000 clones, 75% to 90% of which appear only once. Germline loops: CDR1 MDHEN, CDR2 SYDVKM. This CDR3 region has 13 residues. The V and J ends lost 10 bases and 3 bases respectively, with 12 bases between them. Sequenced sample: PBMCs. The TCR comes from a woman aged 30 to 39 in good health and CMV-seropositive. The chain is built from TRBV28 and TRBJ1-4, with D perhaps matching TRBD1 (6 bases). This chain's CDR3 is CATRGRANEKLFF. Here the CDR3 DNA reads TGTGCCACCAGGGGCAGGGCTAATGAAAAACTGTTTTTT.